The T cell receptor beta chain under discussion was sequenced for a study of blood T cell repertoires in COVID-19. Study as a whole: Researchers got acute and convalescent COVID-19 samples from the United States, Italy and Spain. T cells, B-cell-depleted T cells, or PBMCs provided the cDNA or gDNA that served as material.

Methods used by the authors: Estimates of nucleated cell counts were drawn from the amplification of reference gene primers. The repertoire was sequenced with immunoSEQ multiplex PCR; TCRdb's copy has only in-frame clones and lacks some. V and J calls plus clone size are reproduced from that table; the DNA served to infer D and trimming. Among more than 95,000 clones listed, around 83% were seen once. This TCR came from a woman aged 80 or over with acute or convalescent COVID-19. The specimen sequenced was peripheral blood.

The CDR3 region is CASRERSGSYNEQFF. As DNA, the CDR3 is TGTGCCAGCAGGGAGAGATCCGGTTCCTACAATGAGCAGTTCTTC. The V and J genes are TRBV6-6 and TRBJ2-1; D uncertain. Germline-derived CDR1 and CDR2 are MNHNY and SVGAGI (reference sequence). The V gene lost 6 bases and the J gene lost 1 base, with 13 bases spanning the gap. The CDR3 is 15 amino acids.